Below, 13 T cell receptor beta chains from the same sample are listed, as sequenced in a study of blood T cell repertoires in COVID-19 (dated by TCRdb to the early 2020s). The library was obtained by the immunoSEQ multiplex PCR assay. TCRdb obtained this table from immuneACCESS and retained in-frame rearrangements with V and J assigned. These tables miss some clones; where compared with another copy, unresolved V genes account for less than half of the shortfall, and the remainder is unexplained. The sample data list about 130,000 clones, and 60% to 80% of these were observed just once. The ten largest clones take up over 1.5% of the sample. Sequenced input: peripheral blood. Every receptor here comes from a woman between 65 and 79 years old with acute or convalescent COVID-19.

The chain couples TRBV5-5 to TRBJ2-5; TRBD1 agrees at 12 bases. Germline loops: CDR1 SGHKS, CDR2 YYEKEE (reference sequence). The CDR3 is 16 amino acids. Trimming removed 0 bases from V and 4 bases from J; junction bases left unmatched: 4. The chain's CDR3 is CASSLGPGQGAETQYF. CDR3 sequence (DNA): TGTGCCAGCAGCTTGGGACCGGGACAGGGGGCAGAGACCCAGTACTTC.

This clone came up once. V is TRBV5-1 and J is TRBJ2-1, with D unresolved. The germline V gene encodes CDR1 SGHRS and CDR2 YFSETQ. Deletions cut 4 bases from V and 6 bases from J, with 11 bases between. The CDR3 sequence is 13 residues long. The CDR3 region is CASSRPEANEQFF. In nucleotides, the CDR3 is TGCGCCAGCAGCAGACCAGAGGCCAATGAGCAGTTCTTC.

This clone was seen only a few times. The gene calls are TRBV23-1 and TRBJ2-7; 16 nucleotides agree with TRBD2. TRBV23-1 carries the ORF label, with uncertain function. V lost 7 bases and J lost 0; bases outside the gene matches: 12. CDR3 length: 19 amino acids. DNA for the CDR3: TGCGCCAGCAACCCCCCCGGGGGACTAGCGGGAGGGAACTCCTACGAGCAGTACTTC. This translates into CASNPPGGLAGGNSYEQYF.

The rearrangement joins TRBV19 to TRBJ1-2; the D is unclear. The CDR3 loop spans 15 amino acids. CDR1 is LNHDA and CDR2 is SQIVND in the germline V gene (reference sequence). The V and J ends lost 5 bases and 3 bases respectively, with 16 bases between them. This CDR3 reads CASSSYAGSYYGYTF. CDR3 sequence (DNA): TGTGCCAGTAGTTCCTACGCCGGGTCTTACTATGGCTACACCTTC.

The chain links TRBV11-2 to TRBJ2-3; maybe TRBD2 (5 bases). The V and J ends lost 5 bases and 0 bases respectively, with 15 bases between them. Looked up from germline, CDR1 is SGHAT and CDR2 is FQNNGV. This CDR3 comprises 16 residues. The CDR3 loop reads CASSQLSATSTDTQYF. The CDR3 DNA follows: TGTGCCAGCAGCCAACTTAGCGCGACTAGCACAGATACGCAGTATTTT.

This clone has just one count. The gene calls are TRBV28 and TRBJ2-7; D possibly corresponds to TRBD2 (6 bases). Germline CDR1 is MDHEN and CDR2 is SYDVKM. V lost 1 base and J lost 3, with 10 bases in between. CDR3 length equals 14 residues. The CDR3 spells CASSLYSGGYEQYF. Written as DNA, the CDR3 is TGTGCCAGCAGTTTATATAGCGGAGGCTACGAGCAGTACTTC.

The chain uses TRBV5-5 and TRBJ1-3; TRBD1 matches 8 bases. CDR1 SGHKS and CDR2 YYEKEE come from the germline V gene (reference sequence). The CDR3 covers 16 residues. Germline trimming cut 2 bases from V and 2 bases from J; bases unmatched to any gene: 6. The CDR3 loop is CASSLTWTGTGNTIYF. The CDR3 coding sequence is TGTGCCAGCAGCTTAACCTGGACAGGGACTGGAAACACCATATATTTT. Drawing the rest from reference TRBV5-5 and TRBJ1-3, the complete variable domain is DAGVTQSPTHLIKTRGQQVTLRCSPISGHKSVSWYQQVLGQGPQFIFQYYEKEERGRGNFPDRFSARQFPNYSSELNVNALLLGDSALYLCASSLTWTGTGNTIYFGEGSWLTVV.

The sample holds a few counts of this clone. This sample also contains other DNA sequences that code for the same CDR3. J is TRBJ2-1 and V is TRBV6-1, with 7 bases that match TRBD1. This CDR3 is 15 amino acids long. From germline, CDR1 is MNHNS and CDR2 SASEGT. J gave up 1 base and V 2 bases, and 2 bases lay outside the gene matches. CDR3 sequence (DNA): TGTGCCAGCAGTGAAAGGGGGCAGTCCTACAATGAGCAGTTCTTC. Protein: CASSERGQSYNEQFF.

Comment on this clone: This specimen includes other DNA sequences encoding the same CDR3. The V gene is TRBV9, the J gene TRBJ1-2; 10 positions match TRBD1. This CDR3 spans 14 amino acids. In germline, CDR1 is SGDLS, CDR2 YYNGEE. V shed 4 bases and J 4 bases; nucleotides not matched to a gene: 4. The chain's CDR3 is CASSPGQGTYGYTF. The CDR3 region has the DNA TGTGCCAGCAGCCCGGGACAGGGGACCTATGGCTACACCTTC.

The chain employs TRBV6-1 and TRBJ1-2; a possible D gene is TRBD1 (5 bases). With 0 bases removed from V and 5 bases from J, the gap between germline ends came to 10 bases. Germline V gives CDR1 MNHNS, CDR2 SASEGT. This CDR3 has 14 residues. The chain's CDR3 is CASSEAQGGYGYTF. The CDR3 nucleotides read TGTGCCAGCAGTGAAGCCCAGGGCGGATATGGCTACACCTTC.

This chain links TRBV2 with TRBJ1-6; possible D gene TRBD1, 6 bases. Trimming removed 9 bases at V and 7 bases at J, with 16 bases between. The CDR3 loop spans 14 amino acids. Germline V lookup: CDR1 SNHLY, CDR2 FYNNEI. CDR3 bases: TGTGCCAGAAGCCAGGGGTTCGGAAATTCACCCCTCCACTTT. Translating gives CARSQGFGNSPLHF.

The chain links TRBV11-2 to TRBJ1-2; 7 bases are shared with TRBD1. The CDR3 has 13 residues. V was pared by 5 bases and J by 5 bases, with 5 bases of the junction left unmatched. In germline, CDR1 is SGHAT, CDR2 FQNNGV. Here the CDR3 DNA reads TGTGCCAGCAGCCAGGGGGGCGGGTATGGCTACACCTTC. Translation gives CASSQGGGYGYTF.

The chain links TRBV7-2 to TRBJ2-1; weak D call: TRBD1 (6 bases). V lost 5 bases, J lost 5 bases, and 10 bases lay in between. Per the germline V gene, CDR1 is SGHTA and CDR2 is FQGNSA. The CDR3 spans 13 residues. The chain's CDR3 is CASSPWDNNEQFF. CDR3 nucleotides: TGTGCCAGCAGCCCGTGGGACAACAATGAGCAGTTCTTC.